The present entry profiles one T cell receptor (beta chain) with its context. It lacks a known antigen. No base quality values were provided; no much bigger clone lies one nucleotide off. Reading the germline V gene gives CDR1 ENHRY and CDR2 SYGVKD. CDR3 length: 19 amino acids, cysteine to phenylalanine. Only CDR3 DNA is held: 57 bases, read in frame from base 1. Between the V and J ends, shortened by 0 bases and 2 bases respectively, the junction contains 21 bases. TCRbeta CDR3 regions were sequenced with the immunoSEQ Assay. After extraction, genomic DNA underwent amplification by bias-controlled multiplex PCR, followed by high-throughput sequencing. The original methods were these. To quantify the absolute abundance of every unique TCRbeta CDR3 region, sequences were collapsed and filtered. T cell fraction was estimated by normalizing TCRbeta template counts to usable DNA, with usable DNA measured through amplification of reference genes found in all nucleated cells. Repertoire TCRs were annotated as SARS-CoV-2-specific by exact matching of V gene, CDR3 amino acid sequence and J gene to a known reactive TCR set. The reference SARS-CoV-2 TCR set was obtained from MIRA and was filtered for enrichment in COVID-19-positive ImmuneCODE repertoires, whereby public or cross-reactive TCRs were removed. Drawing on the MIRA antigens, annotated TCRs were analysed further at the level of specific ORF or position within ORF. Breadth was defined as annotated unique rearrangements over total unique productive rearrangements; depth was the summed frequency of those rearrangements. TCR breadth was compared between groups using two-sided Wilcoxon rank-sum tests. Sourced from immuneACCESS, this table was stored by TCRdb with only in-frame sequences that have V and J called. A share of the clones is absent; for the studies checked, an unresolved V gene accounts for under half, and the remainder has no known explanation. That table gives V, J and clone size, and the DNA gave D and trimming. The sample profile shows some 300,000 clones; approximately 80% of them were found once. 2.1% of the sample is in the top ten clones.

The treatment or condition label for this specimen denotes: approximately 18 received Ad26.COV2.S at low or high dose, single or two shots; about five received placebo; per-sample allocation not given. Repertoires of vaccine and placebo recipients were sequenced from samples collected on day 63 after the first injection. In Cohort 1b, about two dozen adults aged 18-55 years were enrolled at a single site in Boston, USA, between 29 July and 7 August 2020. Ad26.COV2.S consisted of a replication-incompetent adenovirus type 26 vector by which a prefusion-stabilized SARS-CoV-2 spike protein from the original Wuhan strain was expressed. This entry is derived from a study of Ad26.COV2.S vaccination and SARS-CoV-2 variants (dated by TCRdb to the early 2020s). Turning to the overall study: Vaccine-arm donors were drawn from COV1001, a multicentre, randomized, double-blind, placebo-controlled phase I-IIa trial of Ad26.COV2.S in healthy adults. Dosing of Ad26.COV2.S was intramuscular, at either 5x10^10 or 1x10^11 viral particles, delivered as one shot or as two shots spaced 56 days apart. The specificity and breadth of SARS-CoV-2-reactive T cell receptors after Ad26.COV2.S vaccination were assessed by TCRbeta repertoire sequencing. A total of roughly 30 samples were included in the TCR-sequenced set, comprising around 19 Ad26.COV2.S vaccine recipients, 5 placebo recipients and 8 SARS-CoV-2 convalescent individuals. Participants in the trial were split at random into five groups of five each, receiving low-dose or high-dose Ad26.COV2.S once or twice, or else placebo on both occasions. Investigators remained blinded to trial group allocation during experiments and outcome assessment.

Summary of the overall study and its limitations: It was noted by the authors that total T cell responses may have been underestimated by the TCR breadth and depth analyses. Substantial breadth of spike-specific CD8+ and CD4+ T cell responses was reported after vaccination. The study was not powered to compare responses between vaccine doses or regimens. Non-spike TCR breadth was comparable between vaccine and placebo recipients, consistent with the vaccine containing only spike. Higher spike-specific TCR breadth was observed in Ad26.COV2.S recipients than in placebo recipients (P = 0.0014).

The TCR was taken from a person between 18 and 65 years old who received the Ad26.COV2.S COVID-19 vaccine or a placebo. The chain employs TRBV10-3 and TRBJ2-3, with a weak D call of TRBD2 (6 bases match). Sequenced here: peripheral blood, sampled in a trial of Ad26.COV2.S vaccine versus placebo. The bases read TGTGCCATCAGTGAGTCCGTCGCTGTAGTAGCGGAGTTCACAGATACGCAGTATTTT. Protein translation: CAISESVAVVAEFTDTQYF.